This is a list of T cell receptor beta chains from one sample in a study of beta chain features in type 1 diabetes. This table comes from immunoSEQ multiplex PCR, and its TCRdb copy is limited to in-frame clones, with some not included. The table has 200,000 to 300,000 clones, approximately 15% seen once. The specimen was naive CD4+ T cells from blood. The source is a man younger than 40 with type 1 diabetes. Both conserved end residues are part of each CDR3. The order of the fields is clone size, V gene, D gene, J gene, CDR3 length, CDR3 protein, CDR3 DNA. D genes are given only for firm matches. Part of the rows lack a size; the others show once, few, many or a class for expanded clones.

few,TRBV18,TRBD1,TRBJ2-7,14,CASSPGQGLYEQYF,TGTGCCAGCTCACCGGGACAGGGCCTCTACGAGCAGTACTTC
few,TRBV10-3,TRBD2,TRBJ2-3,14,CAISDAGGSDTQYF,TGTGCCATCAGTGACGCGGGAGGGTCAGATACGCAGTATTTT
few,TRBV5-1,NA,TRBJ2-5,15,CASSGGLAAGETQYF,TGCGCCAGCAGCGGGGGCCTTGCCGCAGGAGAGACCCAGTACTTC
few,TRBV9,NA,TRBJ2-5,16,CASSGPADGMTKTQYF,TGTGCCAGCAGCGGCCCGGCCGACGGGATGACCAAGACCCAGTACTTC
few,TRBV7-9,NA,TRBJ1-2,13,CASSSQTDYGYTF,TGTGCCAGCAGCTCCCAGACAGATTATGGCTACACCTTC
NA,TRBV9,TRBD1,TRBJ1-1,15,CASSALQGARTEAFF,TGTGCCAGCAGCGCTTTACAGGGGGCGAGGACTGAAGCTTTCTTT
NA,TRBV11-2,TRBD1,TRBJ2-5,16,CASSALRQGRKETQYF,TGTGCCAGCAGCGCACTCCGACAGGGGCGAAAAGAGACCCAGTACTTC
few,TRBV2,NA,TRBJ1-1,14,CASRAREGNTEAFF,TGTGCCAGCAGGGCCCGGGAGGGGAACACTGAAGCTTTCTTT
few,TRBV7-9,NA,TRBJ1-4,15,CASSLGASTNEKLFF,TGTGCCAGCAGCTTAGGCGCCTCAACTAATGAAAAACTGTTTTTT
NA,TRBV18,TRBD1,TRBJ2-5,14,CASSSDRVVETQYF,TGTGCCAGCTCTTCGGACAGGGTGGTAGAGACCCAGTACTTC
few,TRBV18,NA,TRBJ2-1,15,CASSGQVPTYNEQFF,TGTGCCAGCTCGGGCCAGGTCCCTACCTACAATGAGCAGTTCTTC
NA,TRBV19,NA,TRBJ2-5,15,CASSGAGASQETQYF,TGTGCCAGTAGTGGTGCGGGGGCCTCCCAAGAGACCCAGTACTTC
few,TRBV11-2,TRBD1,TRBJ1-2,17,CASSFYRGRVRDYGYTF,TGTGCCAGCAGCTTTTACAGGGGGCGAGTTCGTGACTATGGCTACACCTTC
few,TRBV7-9,TRBD2,TRBJ2-1,15,CASRSSAGGGREQFF,TGTGCCAGCAGGTCCTCAGCGGGAGGCGGGCGTGAGCAGTTCTTC
NA,TRBV11-2,TRBD2,TRBJ2-1,18,CASSPTSGGAGGKGEQFF,TGTGCCAGCAGCCCGACTAGCGGGGGGGCGGGAGGGAAAGGTGAGCAGTTCTTC
few,TRBV11-2,NA,TRBJ1-5,15,CASSLDGGRLRPQHF,TGTGCCAGCAGTCTGGACGGAGGGAGACTAAGGCCCCAGCATTTT
NA,TRBV7-6,TRBD2,TRBJ2-7,13,CASRLAPGYEQYF,TGTGCCAGCAGACTAGCGCCAGGTTACGAGCAGTACTTC
NA,TRBV7-9,TRBD2,TRBJ2-3,19,CASRLTGTSGAGRTDTQYF,TGTGCCAGCAGACTCACCGGGACTAGCGGGGCAGGCCGCACAGATACGCAGTATTTT
few,TRBV29-1,NA,TRBJ1-2,12,CSVGGSNYGYTF,TGCAGCGTGGGGGGATCTAACTATGGCTACACCTTC
NA,TRBV30,NA,TRBJ1-3,14,CASTQGTIGNTIYF,TGTGCCTCCACCCAGGGGACAATCGGAAACACCATATATTTT
NA,TRBV4-3,NA,TRBJ2-7,16,CASSQEAGHSPYEQYF,TGCGCCAGCAGCCAAGAAGCGGGACACTCCCCCTACGAGCAGTACTTC
NA,TRBV19,NA,TRBJ2-3,14,CASTFSGPTDTQYF,TGTGCCAGTACCTTTAGCGGTCCCACAGATACGCAGTATTTT
NA,TRBV7-9,NA,TRBJ2-1,15,CASSVDGGSGNEQFF,TGTGCCAGCAGCGTAGATGGGGGGTCTGGCAATGAGCAGTTCTTC
few,TRBV7-9,NA,TRBJ2-5,14,CASSRIGGQETQYF,TGTGCCAGCAGCAGAATCGGAGGGCAAGAGACCCAGTACTTC
NA,TRBV2,NA,TRBJ2-7,15,CASSDEVAATYEQYF,TGTGCCAGCAGTGATGAGGTAGCGGCTACCTACGAGCAGTACTTC
NA,TRBV5-6,NA,TRBJ2-7,16,CASSPRGRPLSYEQYF,TGTGCCAGCAGCCCCAGGGGACGGCCGCTTTCCTACGAGCAGTACTTC
NA,TRBV13,TRBD2,TRBJ2-7,16,CASSPPGGRPSYEQYF,TGTGCCAGCAGCCCGCCGGGCGGGAGGCCCTCCTACGAGCAGTACTTC
NA,TRBV2,TRBD1,TRBJ1-2,15,CASSVLGTGGYGYTF,TGTGCCAGCTCCGTCCTTGGGACAGGGGGCTATGGCTACACCTTC
NA,TRBV5-4,NA,TRBJ2-7,13,CASSFQGRYEQYF,TGTGCCAGCAGCTTTCAGGGGCGCTACGAGCAGTACTTC
NA,TRBV7-9,TRBD1,TRBJ1-2,13,CASSTGQGGGYTF,TGTGCCAGCAGCACGGGACAGGGGGGCGGCTACACCTTC
few,TRBV7-2,NA,TRBJ1-5,13,CASSLDTYQPQHF,TGTGCCAGCAGCTTAGACACGTATCAGCCCCAGCATTTT
NA,TRBV7-8,NA,TRBJ2-2,16,CASSLQPRGNTGELFF,TGTGCCAGCAGCTTACAACCACGGGGGAACACCGGGGAGCTGTTTTTT
NA,TRBV6-5,NA,TRBJ1-6,12,CASSPGRGPLHF,TGTGCCAGCAGCCCAGGGCGGGGGCCCCTCCACTTT
NA,TRBV5-1,TRBD1,TRBJ2-7,15,CASSLAGQGVNEQYF,TGCGCCAGCAGCTTGGCCGGGCAGGGGGTTAACGAGCAGTACTTC
NA,TRBV10-3,TRBD2,TRBJ2-5,13,CAIMASGGETQYF,TGTGCCATCATGGCCTCGGGGGGAGAGACCCAGTACTTC
few,TRBV7-9,NA,TRBJ1-5,16,CASSSTNQGYNQPQHF,TGTGCCAGCAGCTCTACGAATCAGGGCTACAATCAGCCCCAGCATTTT
few,TRBV2,TRBD2,TRBJ2-1,15,CASSRETSGYNEQFF,TGTGCCAGCAGTCGGGAGACTAGCGGATACAATGAGCAGTTCTTC
NA,TRBV7-2,TRBD1,TRBJ1-2,15,CASSTLQGANYGYTF,TGTGCCAGCAGTACCCTCCAGGGGGCTAACTATGGCTACACCTTC
NA,TRBV10-3,NA,TRBJ2-2,12,CAISDIAGELFF,TGTGCCATCAGTGATATCGCCGGGGAGCTGTTTTTT
few,TRBV7-2,NA,TRBJ2-4,14,CASSPDGLSGIQYF,TGTGCCAGCAGCCCCGATGGACTGTCGGGCATTCAGTACTTC
few,TRBV10-3,TRBD1,TRBJ2-3,15,CASTPGQGGADTQYF,TGTGCCAGCACCCCCGGACAGGGAGGCGCAGATACGCAGTATTTT
few,TRBV30,TRBD2,TRBJ2-2,17,CAWELAGRVSFTGELFF,TGTGCCTGGGAACTAGCGGGCCGAGTCTCGTTCACCGGGGAGCTGTTTTTT
NA,TRBV5-1,TRBD1,TRBJ2-3,15,CASSGGTGGTDTQYF,TGCGCCAGCAGCGGAGGGACAGGGGGCACAGATACGCAGTATTTT
NA,TRBV6-1,NA,TRBJ2-3,16,CASSEVGGLSTDTQYF,TGTGCCAGCAGTGAAGTCGGCGGGCTGAGCACAGATACGCAGTATTTT
NA,TRBV6-6,TRBD2,TRBJ2-1,15,CASSRPTGGHNEQFF,TGTGCCAGCAGTCGACCAACGGGGGGTCACAATGAGCAGTTCTTC
few,TRBV18,NA,TRBJ1-5,14,CASSPRQVDQPQHF,TGTGCCAGCTCACCGCGACAGGTCGATCAGCCCCAGCATTTT
NA,TRBV7-9,NA,TRBJ2-1,15,CASSTQWGAYNEQFF,TGTGCCAGCAGCACCCAGTGGGGGGCCTACAATGAGCAGTTCTTC
few,TRBV6-5,NA,TRBJ1-2,14,CASSSTGFGYGYTF,TGTGCCAGCAGTAGTACAGGGTTCGGCTATGGCTACACCTTC
NA,TRBV18,NA,TRBJ1-4,12,CASSPYNEKLFF,TGTGCCAGCTCACCCTATAATGAAAAACTGTTTTTT
few,TRBV30,TRBD1,TRBJ2-7,14,CAWSVGQGTYEQYF,TGTGCCTGGAGTGTCGGACAGGGGACCTACGAGCAGTACTTC
NA,TRBV7-6,NA,TRBJ2-3,15,CASSLGLTSTDTQYF,TGTGCCAGCAGCTTAGGATTGACTAGCACAGATACGCAGTATTTT
few,TRBV5-1,NA,TRBJ2-3,13,CASSETLASAQYF,TGCGCCAGCAGCGAGACGTTAGCGTCGGCGCAGTATTTT
few,TRBV25-1,NA,TRBJ2-2,15,CASSEPSPGGGELFF,TGTGCCAGCAGTGAACCTAGCCCCGGAGGCGGGGAGCTGTTTTTT
few,TRBV19,TRBD1,TRBJ1-2,14,CASSIPGQGYGYTF,TGTGCCAGTAGTATCCCGGGACAGGGCTATGGCTACACCTTC
NA,TRBV5-6,TRBD1,TRBJ1-1,13,CASNRQGGTEAFF,TGTGCCAGCAACCGACAGGGAGGCACTGAAGCTTTCTTT
NA,TRBV7-9,NA,TRBJ2-2,14,CASRNSGNTGELFF,TGTGCCAGCAGGAATAGCGGTAATACCGGGGAGCTGTTTTTT
NA,TRBV5-6,TRBD2,TRBJ2-1,14,CASSLPSGSGEQFF,TGTGCCAGCAGCTTGCCTAGCGGGTCGGGTGAGCAGTTCTTC
few,TRBV5-8,NA,TRBJ2-3,14,CASSQPGIRDTQYF,TGTGCCAGCAGCCAGCCGGGGATCAGAGATACGCAGTATTTT
few,TRBV5-1,NA,TRBJ2-1,15,CASSFRTVSYNEQFF,TGCGCCAGCAGCTTTAGAACGGTCTCCTACAATGAGCAGTTCTTC